This T cell receptor (beta chain) derives from a study of cytomegalovirus exposure and HLA in healthy donors. 60 Vbeta and 13 Jbeta primers were used in PCR. The assay was immunoSEQ multiplex PCR, and TCRdb's table has in-frame clones only and misses some. Recorded for this sample: tens of thousands of clones. This CDR3 spans 15 amino acids. Germline CDR1 reads MNHNS; CDR2 reads SASEGT. Trimming pared 0 bases from V and 3 bases from J, leaving 12 bases between. The source material was PBMCs. This receptor was identified in a woman between 55 and 75 years old in good health and CMV-seropositive. This rearrangement joins TRBV6-1 to TRBJ2-7; the D gene is possibly TRBD1 (7 bases). CDR3 sequence (DNA): TGTGCCAGCAGTGAAGCGTCAGGGGGGATCTACGAGCAGTACTTC. It specifies CASSEASGGIYEQYF.